This passage covers 8 T cell receptor beta chains from one sample sequenced in a study of molecular identifiers for immune sequencing clone quantification. TCRdb ran MiXCR on the PCR reads and lists one entry per CDR3 protein. This table has some 97,000 distinct CDR3 sequences, 36% appearing once. The sequenced sample was naive CD8+ T cells from blood, with Jurkat cell RNA spiked in. Indicated subset: FACS-sorted CD8+CD4-CCR7+CD45RA+ naive T cells. All receptors derive from a human donor in good health. Some libraries in this study had Jurkat cell RNA spiked in.

Points on this clonotype: The CDR3 ends on some other residue instead of the conserved phenylalanine or tryptophan, so this is likely a read error. The V call is TRBV4-1, the J call TRBJ2-1, with 16 bases that match TRBD2. Germline loops: CDR1 MGHRA, CDR2 YSYEKL. CDR3 size: 16 residues. V lost 3 bases, J lost 7 bases, and 3 bases stayed unmatched. The CDR3 bases are TGCGCCAGCAGCCAGGGACTAGCGGGAGGGCTTAATGAGCAGTTCCTC. The encoded protein is CASSQGLAGGLNEQFL.

In the case of this clonotype: A read error may explain this, as a much larger clone is one base away. The rearrangement joins TRBV12-3 or TRBV12-4 to TRBJ2-1, with D perhaps TRBD1 or TRBD2 (6 bases each). The CDR3 runs to 13 residues. V was clipped by 7 bases and J by 8 bases, with 15 bases between them. CDR3 DNA: TGTGCCAGCATCCGCGTGAGGGGGGATGAGCAGTTCTTC. This codes for CASIRVRGDEQFF.

CDR3: CASSYSDGRLNTGELFF. In nucleotides, the CDR3 is TGTGCCAGCAGTTACTCGGACGGCAGATTGAACACCGGGGAGCTGTTTTTT. J is TRBJ2-2 and V is TRBV6-5; D is ambiguous. This CDR3 is 17 amino acids long. V gave up 0 bases and J gave up 1 base, with 12 bases separating them. Per the germline V gene, CDR1 is MNHEY and CDR2 is SVGAGI.

This clonotype was observed at least ten times. J is TRBJ2-5 and V is TRBV5-4, with no clear D. CDR3 length: 14 amino acids. Germline CDR1 is SGHNT and CDR2 is YYREEE (reference sequence). The V and J ends lost 1 base and 2 bases respectively, with 9 bases between them. Here the CDR3 reads CASSLWVRQETQYF. In DNA form, the CDR3 reads TGTGCCAGCAGCTTGTGGGTTAGGCAAGAGACCCAGTACTTC.

This clonotype was detected many times. The V call is TRBV6-2 or TRBV6-3, the J call TRBJ2-3, with 9 bases matching TRBD2. V trimming: 6 bases; J trimming: 2 bases; junction bases outside the gene matches: 12. The CDR3 has 17 amino acids. In germline, CDR1 is MNHEY, CDR2 SVGEGT. The CDR3: CASRRAPGTSYTDTQYF. As DNA, the CDR3 is TGTGCCAGCAGGCGCGCGCCAGGGACTAGCTACACAGATACGCAGTATTTT.

This clonotype has just a few counts. This CDR3 reads CASSPVGTPHQPQHF. CDR3 in DNA: TGTGCCAGCAGCCCCGTCGGGACTCCCCATCAGCCCCAGCATTTT. The V and J genes are TRBV27 and TRBJ1-5; D is perhaps TRBD1 (5 bases). The CDR3 is made up of 15 amino acids. V was pared by 6 bases and J by 5 bases, with 17 bases between. CDR1 is MNHEY, CDR2 SMNVEV, per germline (reference sequence).

At least ten counts were recorded for this clonotype. This chain joins TRBV28 and TRBJ1-5; unclear D gene. The CDR3 length is 15 residues. The V end was cut by 6 bases, the J end by 0 bases, with 12 bases between. CDR1 MDHEN and CDR2 SYDVKM come from the germline V gene. The CDR3 DNA follows: TGTGCCAGCAGCAGGAGATCATATAGCAATCAGCCCCAGCATTTT. This sequence encodes CASSRRSYSNQPQHF. Supplemented by reference TRBV28 and TRBJ1-5, the full variable domain reads DVKVTQSSRYLVKRTGEKVFLECVQDMDHENMFWYRQDPGLGLRLIYFSYDVKMKEKGDIPEGYSVSREKKERFSLILESASTNQTSMYLCASSRRSYSNQPQHFGDGTRLSIL.

This clonotype has at least ten counts. V gene TRBV28 combines with J gene TRBJ2-4, with 7 bases identical to TRBD2. V was pared by 5 bases and J by 3 bases, with 16 bases of the junction left unmatched. The CDR3 loop spans 18 amino acids. Germline V gives CDR1 MDHEN, CDR2 SYDVKM. CDR3 sequence reads: CASSLGGRREPDKNIQYF. DNA for the CDR3: TGTGCCAGCAGTCTAGGCGGTCGGCGGGAGCCAGACAAAAACATTCAGTACTTC.